Each of the 13 T cell receptor beta chains below was sequenced from the same sample in a study of metastatic and nonmetastatic thyroid tumors. Patients underwent thyroid surgery, and none had received any treatment before it. TCRdb re-called the PCR reads via MiXCR. The data contain approximately 16,000 clones, 25% to 30% of them singletons. The sequencing sample was made of tumor tissue. All receptors come from a male donor with papillary thyroid cancer or a benign thyroid nodule (not recorded which). Some clones in this sample may be carry-over from other donors' samples.

This clone came up a few times. The chain recombines TRBV19 with TRBJ2-6; D possibly corresponds to TRBD1 (5 bases). Trimming took off 7 bases at V and 0 bases at J, with 10 bases between the two ends. The germline V gene encodes CDR1 LNHDA and CDR2 SQIVND (reference sequence). The CDR3 runs to 15 residues. In nucleotides, the CDR3 is TGTGCCAGTAAGTCAAGGGGCTCTGGGGCCAACGTCCTGACTTTC. Protein sequence: CASKSRGSGANVLTF.

A remark on this clone: A junction boundary mismatches the germline segment, possibly from a read error. This rearrangement joins TRBV12-3 or TRBV12-4 to TRBJ1-1; 7 positions match TRBD1. CDR3 length equals 12 residues. The CDR3 nucleotides read TGTACCAGCAGTCCCCCAGGGGGGGGGGCTTTCTTC. As protein: CTSSPPGGGAFF.

In its sample, this clone was seen many times. V usage is TRBV7-3 and J usage is TRBJ2-1, with D maybe TRBD2 (6 bases). The CDR3 covers 15 residues. Looked up from germline, CDR1 is SGHTA and CDR2 is FQGTGA. Deletions cut 1 base from V and 2 bases from J, with 9 bases between. In DNA form, the CDR3 reads TGTGCCAGCAGCTTAAGGCGGGAACCCTACAATGAGCAGTTCTTC. Its translation is CASSLRREPYNEQFF.

The gene calls are TRBV10-3 and TRBJ2-7, with D perhaps TRBD1 (5 bases). The ends were cut back, 6 bases at V and 7 bases at J, with 13 bases in the middle. CDR1 and CDR2 from the germline V gene are ENHRY and SYGVKD. CDR3 size: 12 residues. The CDR3 region has the DNA TGTGCCATCAGGAAGGACACTCAGGAGCAGTACTTC. Residues: CAIRKDTQEQYF.

Of note for this clone: One end of the junction fails to match germline, which may point to a read error. The V gene is TRBV20-1, the J gene TRBJ1-1; D uncertain. This CDR3 has 16 amino acids. Germline CDR1 is DFQATT and CDR2 is SNEGSKA (reference sequence). The CDR3: CSSRALGVWKNTEAFF. The CDR3 DNA sequence: TGCAGTTCTAGGGCCCTCGGGGTTTGGAAGAACACTGAAGCTTTCTTT.

In this sample, this clone turned up many times. This chain links TRBV30 with TRBJ1-1; D is undetermined. The CDR3 sequence is 13 residues long. The germline V gene encodes CDR1 GTSNPN and CDR2 SVGIG (reference sequence). The V end lost 0 bases, the J end lost 1 base, and 6 bases lay between the germline ends. This chain's CDR3 is CAWSVFGNTEAFF. As DNA, the CDR3 is TGTGCCTGGAGTGTATTCGGGAACACTGAAGCTTTCTTT.

This clone came up many times. The CDR3 bases are TGCAGTGCTAGAGACTGGGACAGGGGCCGCTACGAGCAGTACTTC. It is translated as CSARDWDRGRYEQYF. This chain joins TRBV20-1 and TRBJ2-7; 10 bases agree with TRBD1. The V segment lost 0 bases and the J segment 3 bases; nucleotides outside the gene matches: 5. CDR1 is DFQATT and CDR2 is SNEGSKA in the germline V gene (reference sequence). This CDR3 comprises 15 residues.

This clone showed up many times. The J gene is TRBJ2-1, the V gene TRBV7-9, with 7 positions matching TRBD1. The CDR3 length is 15 residues. Germline V gene lookup returns CDR1 SEHNR and CDR2 FQNEAQ (reference sequence). V trimming: 1 base; J trimming: 4 bases; junction bases outside the gene matches: 4. The CDR3 bases are TGTGCCAGCAGCTTAGTGGGGACAGAGTACAATGAGCAGTTCTTC. Translation: CASSLVGTEYNEQFF. The variable domain in full, with the rest retrieved from reference TRBV7-9 and TRBJ2-1, is DTGVSQNPRHKITKRGQNVTFRCDPISEHNRLYWYRQTLGQGPEFLTYFQNEAQLEKSRLLSDRFSAERPKGSFSTLEIQRTEQGDSAMYLCASSLVGTEYNEQFFGPGTRLTVL.

This clone occurred many times. The chain carries TRBV2 and TRBJ2-1; D gene ambiguous. Looked up from germline, CDR1 is SNHLY and CDR2 is FYNNEI. This CDR3 spans 15 amino acids. The germline V and J ends were trimmed by 5 bases and 0 bases, with 11 bases remaining between them. In DNA form, the CDR3 reads TGTGCCAGCAGTCGTCTCCAAAACTCCTACAATGAGCAGTTCTTC. Residues: CASSRLQNSYNEQFF.

The chain couples TRBV29-1 to TRBJ2-7; TRBD2 matches 13 bases. The germline V gene encodes CDR1 SQVTM and CDR2 ANQGSEA. This CDR3 region has 13 residues. V lost 7 bases and J lost 4; bases outside the gene matches: 4. The CDR3: CSARTSGSYEQYF. In nucleotides, the CDR3 is TGCAGCGCCAGGACTAGCGGGAGTTACGAGCAGTACTTC.

This rearrangement joins TRBV5-1 to TRBJ2-7, with 10 bases matching TRBD2. J gave up 2 bases and V 0 bases, and 5 bases lay outside the gene matches. The CDR3 length is 16 residues. Germline V gives CDR1 SGHRS, CDR2 YFSETQ. For the CDR3, the DNA is TGCGCCAGCAGCTTGGGGCCTAGCGGGGGCACCTACGAGCAGTACTTC. It is translated as CASSLGPSGGTYEQYF.

This rearrangement joins TRBV6-2 or TRBV6-3 to TRBJ2-7, with 7 bases identical to TRBD2. After removal of 8 bases from V and 3 bases from J, the junction contained 7 bases not matched to a gene. This CDR3 is 13 amino acids long. Germline assignment: CDR1 MNHEY and CDR2 SVGEGT. CDR3 sequence: CASCSSGSYEQYF. The CDR3, as DNA: TGTGCCAGCTGTTCTAGCGGTAGCTACGAGCAGTACTTC.

The chain recombines TRBV9 with TRBJ1-1; D is uncertain. The CDR3 contains 12 residues. Germline CDR1 reads SGDLS; CDR2 reads YYNGEE. Trimming left V 0 bases short and J 4 bases short, with 4 bases between. The CDR3 nucleotides are TGTGCCAGCAGCGTAGACAGCACTGAAGCTTTCTTT. Translated, it gives CASSVDSTEAFF.